Following are 16 T cell receptor beta chains from one sample sequenced in a study of human T cells and chemical hapten exposure. Each CDR3 protein gets one entry after TCRdb re-called the RACE reads with MiXCR. The table records about 95,000 distinct CDR3 sequences, roughly 11% of them present only once. This sample's time point: patch test 2, 6 weeks after DPC sensitization. The treatment: therapeutic diphenylcyclopropenone sensitization with weekly scalp DPC. Here the sequenced sample was whole blood, taken in connection with sensitization to the hapten diphenylcyclopropenone (DPC). Every receptor here comes from a woman aged 40 to 50 with alopecia areata. Some clones in this sample may be carry-over from other donors' samples.

The chain uses TRBV7-2 and TRBJ2-7; tentatively, D is TRBD1 (7 bases). Trimming shortened V by 4 bases and J by 0 bases, and 19 bases separated the two germline ends. The CDR3 runs to 17 residues. Germline V gene lookup returns CDR1 SGHTA and CDR2 FQGNSA. CDR3 sequence reads: CASSSQGGVGGSYEQYF. CDR3 in DNA: TGTGCCAGCAGCTCCCAGGGGGGCGTCGGGGGCTCCTACGAGCAGTACTTC.

The V gene is TRBV5-1, the J gene TRBJ2-4, with D maybe TRBD2 (6 bases). Looked up from germline, CDR1 is SGHRS and CDR2 is YFSETQ. The germline V and J ends were trimmed by 4 bases and 1 base, with 15 bases remaining between them. This CDR3 has 16 residues. CDR3 region: CASSAGTGDAKNIQYF. CDR3 in DNA: TGCGCCAGCAGCGCCGGGACTGGCGACGCCAAAAACATTCAGTACTTC.

This chain uses TRBV4-3 with TRBJ2-3; D might be TRBD1 (5 bases). Deletions cut 2 bases from V and 2 bases from J, with 14 bases between. The CDR3 runs 16 residues. Germline V CDR1 and CDR2: LGHNA, YSLEER. CDR3 sequence reads: CASSQFGARDTDTQYF. CDR3 nucleotides: TGCGCCAGCAGCCAATTCGGAGCCAGGGACACAGATACGCAGTATTTT.

Comment on this clonotype: The CDR3 does not close with the conserved phenylalanine or tryptophan, likely indicating a read error. The V call is TRBV11-2, the J call TRBJ2-3, with TRBD2 identical over 15 bases. Per the germline V gene, CDR1 is SGHAT and CDR2 is FQNNGV. Trimming removed 6 bases from V and 6 bases from J; junction bases left unmatched: 7. The CDR3 contains 16 residues. The CDR3 spells CASRRTSGRATDTQYS. The CDR3 DNA reads TGTGCCAGCAGGCGGACTAGCGGGAGGGCAACGGATACGCAGTATTCT.

Many counts were recorded for this clonotype. The V call is TRBV6-2 or TRBV6-3, the J call TRBJ1-1; D remains unclear. The germline V gene has CDR1 MNHEY and CDR2 SVGEGT. The CDR3 consists of 14 residues. The germline V and J ends were trimmed by 4 bases and 0 bases, with 9 bases remaining between them. The CDR3 DNA reads TGTGCCAGCAGTTTCCCAGGTGTGAACACTGAAGCTTTCTTT. Protein sequence: CASSFPGVNTEAFF.

J is TRBJ2-1 and V is TRBV4-2; 7 bases agree with TRBD2. Germline CDR1 LGHNA, CDR2 YNFKEQ. This CDR3 is built from 17 residues. V lost 3 bases and J lost 5; bases outside the gene matches: 13. The CDR3 bases are TGTGCCAGCAGCCAGGACAACCGGGACTACATCGACAATGAGCAGTTCTTC. The encoded protein is CASSQDNRDYIDNEQFF.

The chain uses TRBV4-3 and TRBJ2-7; TRBD2 is a possible D gene (6 bases). Germline V CDR1 and CDR2: LGHNA, YSLEER. This CDR3 region has 14 residues. Between the trimmed V and J ends, which lost 3 bases and 6 bases, there was a span of 15 bases. CDR3 region: CASSHGTGGGEQYF. CDR3 DNA: TGCGCCAGCAGCCACGGTACCGGGGGTGGCGAGCAGTACTTC.

In this sample, this clonotype turned up a few times. The chain combines TRBV12-3 or TRBV12-4 with TRBJ2-3; no clear D. V was clipped by 4 bases and J by 0 bases, with 14 bases between them. This CDR3 spans 16 amino acids. CDR3 protein: CASSWISTASTDTQYF. As DNA, the CDR3 is TGTGCCAGCAGTTGGATCTCGACGGCCAGCACAGATACGCAGTATTTT.

This clonotype was found many times. The V and J genes are TRBV29-1 and TRBJ2-7; D unresolved. Trimming stripped 4 bases from V and 3 bases from J, with 13 bases between. Germline loops: CDR1 SQVTM, CDR2 ANQGSEA. This CDR3 is built from 13 residues. The CDR3 region has the DNA TGCAGCGTTGTTATATATGGGAACTACGAGCAGTACTTC. Translation gives CSVVIYGNYEQYF.

This clonotype was found a few times. The chain links TRBV11-2 to TRBJ2-7; TRBD2 aligns across 13 bases. V shed 5 bases, J shed 3 bases, and the junction held 7 bases outside the gene matches. Per germline, CDR1 SGHAT and CDR2 FQNNGV. The CDR3 length is 16 residues. The CDR3 sequence: CASSLRTSGGDYEQYF. DNA of the CDR3: TGTGCCAGCAGCCTCCGGACTAGCGGGGGCGACTACGAGCAGTACTTC.

This clonotype was recorded a few times. The CDR3 loop is CASSSGRGYEQYF. CDR3 nucleotide sequence: TGTGCCAGCAGTAGCGGGAGGGGCTACGAGCAGTACTTC. The rearrangement links TRBV2 to TRBJ2-7, with TRBD2 matching over 10 bases. Germline CDR1 SNHLY, CDR2 FYNNEI. Germline trimming cut 5 bases from V and 3 bases from J; bases unmatched to any gene: 1. The CDR3 spans 13 residues.

The chain couples TRBV7-2 to TRBJ2-7; 8 positions agree with TRBD1. Looked up from germline, CDR1 is SGHTA and CDR2 is FQGNSA. The trim removed 1 base at V and 2 bases at J, leaving 4 bases unmatched. The length of the CDR3 is 15 residues. The CDR3 nucleotides read TGTGCCAGCAGCTTAGGGACAGGGAGCCCCTACGAGCAGTACTTC. Translation: CASSLGTGSPYEQYF.

The chain joins TRBV10-2 to TRBJ2-1, with D possibly TRBD2 on 6 matching bases. With 10 bases removed from V and 6 bases from J, the gap between germline ends came to 10 bases. CDR3 length: 11 amino acids. CDR1 WSHSY and CDR2 SAAADI come from the germline V gene. This chain's CDR3 is CATREFNEQFF. CDR3 nucleotide sequence: TGCGCCACCCGGGAGTTCAATGAGCAGTTCTTC.

This rearrangement joins TRBV6-5 to TRBJ2-1; TRBD2 matches at 9 bases. V shed 5 bases, J shed 4 bases, and the junction held 9 bases outside the gene matches. The CDR3 consists of 16 residues. Germline values: CDR1 MNHEY, CDR2 SVGAGI. This CDR3 is CASSLVSGGPYNEQFF. The CDR3 DNA is TGTGCCAGCAGTCTTGTTAGCGGGGGCCCTTACAATGAGCAGTTCTTC.

The chain employs TRBV19 and TRBJ2-3, with D tentatively TRBD1 (5 bases). The germline V gene has CDR1 LNHDA and CDR2 SQIVND (reference sequence). The V gene lost 8 bases and the J gene lost 6 bases, with 12 bases spanning the gap. The CDR3 spans 12 residues. The CDR3 reads CASRQSGDTQYF. Here the CDR3 DNA reads TGTGCCAGTCGACAGTCGGGTGATACGCAGTATTTT.

The chain carries TRBV27 and TRBJ2-4, with a weak D call TRBD2 (6 bases). Per the germline V gene, CDR1 is MNHEY and CDR2 is SMNVEV (reference sequence). The CDR3 is 17 residues long. The V end lost 0 bases, the J end lost 0 bases, and 12 bases lay between the germline ends. CDR3 protein: CASSLSERALAKNIQYF. The DNA of the CDR3 is TGTGCCAGCAGTTTATCGGAGCGGGCCTTAGCCAAAAACATTCAGTACTTC.